This T cell receptor (beta chain) was obtained from a study of cytomegalovirus exposure and HLA in healthy donors. With respect to this clone: No antigen is known for it.

The CDR3 loop spans 15 amino acids. Per germline, CDR1 SEHNR and CDR2 FQNEAQ (reference sequence). Trimming removed 6 bases at V and 1 base at J, with 15 bases between. PCR amplification relied on 60 Vbeta primers (plus 13 Jbeta primers). Clones were sequenced by immunoSEQ multiplex PCR, and TCRdb holds only the in-frame ones, with some missing. The sample has fewer than 250,000 clones; roughly 81% are singletons. Study conclusions and caveats: In presence/absence analyses, roughly uniform sequencing depth across donors was assumed. Later on, an analysis found that several of the most significant clusters appeared to be linked to common viral pathogens, which included parvovirus B19. Later analysis identified a missense DCLRE1C variant that was linked to TCR beta V- and J-gene trimming. HLA restriction was apparent for most CMV-associated TCR beta chains in a later analysis.

The TCR sequence derives from a woman in her 30s in good health and CMV-seropositive. The sequenced sample was PBMCs. The V call is TRBV7-9, the J call TRBJ2-5; TRBD1 is a possible D gene (6 bases). The CDR3 region has the DNA TGTGCCAGCAGTCACAGGGAAGACCCCCAAGAGACCCAGTACTTC. It specifies CASSHREDPQETQYF.